The 24 T cell receptor beta chains reported below all come from one sample, sequenced in a study of T cells expressing NK-cell markers. From its re-call of the 5' RACE reads, TCRdb lists each CDR3 protein once, without DNA. Its clone listing holds 550,000 or so distinct CDR3 sequences. The sample consisted of blood T cells: a sorted CD56 or NKG2C T cell subset, CD4+ or CD8+ T cells, or bulk PBMC T cells (not recorded which). The receptors derive from a man between 18 and 35 years old in good health.

The chain has TRBV11-2 and TRBJ2-3; the TCRdb call, TRBD1, lacks DNA for checking. The CDR3 totals 13 residues. Germline CDR1 is SGHAT and CDR2 is FQNNGV. CDR3 residues: CASSTEGLDTQYF. Variable domain in full (rest from reference TRBV11-2 and TRBJ2-3): EAGVAQSPRYKIIEKRQSVAFWCNPISGHATLYWYQQILGQGPKLLIQFQNNGVVDDSQLPKDRFSAERLKGVDSTLKIQPAKLEDSAVYLCASSTEGLDTQYFGPGTRLTVL.

The gene calls are TRBV7-2 and TRBJ2-7; TCRdb's D call of TRBD1 is untestable without DNA. Germline assignment: CDR1 SGHTA and CDR2 FQGNSA. The CDR3 is 17 residues long. The CDR3 sequence is CASSLWSRTGETYEQYF.

The chain carries TRBV20-1 and TRBJ2-1. The CDR3 is 14 residues long. Germline V gene sequence: CDR1 DFQATT, CDR2 SNEGSKA (reference sequence). The CDR3 reads CSARDRTLYNEQFF.

This chain joins TRBV15 and TRBJ2-7; the TRBD1 assignment by TCRdb is unverifiable without DNA. The CDR3 covers 13 residues. The V gene's germline CDR1 is LNHNV and CDR2 YYDKDF (reference sequence). The CDR3 loop is CATSLDRFYEQYF.

The chain carries TRBV9 and TRBJ2-2; as DNA is missing, the TRBD1 call by TCRdb cannot be tested. From germline, CDR1 is SGDLS and CDR2 YYNGEE. The CDR3 loop spans 15 amino acids. This CDR3 reads CASSVGTGHTGELFF.

The chain carries TRBV7-8 and TRBJ2-7; TCRdb's D call of TRBD1 is untestable without DNA. Per germline, CDR1 SGHVS and CDR2 FQNEAQ. There are 14 residues in the CDR3. The CDR3 loop reads CASSLGTDLYEQYF.

The genes are TRBV29-1 and TRBJ2-7; there is no DNA to check the TCRdb D call of TRBD2. This CDR3 is built from 13 residues. In germline, CDR1 is SQVTM, CDR2 ANQGSEA. The CDR3 here is CSVSKGTLNEQYF.

The chain is built from TRBV7-9 and TRBJ2-3. CDR3 length equals 13 residues. Germline lookup yields CDR1 SEHNR and CDR2 FQNEAQ (reference sequence). This CDR3 reads CASSPEMSDTQYF.

This chain links TRBV20-1 with TRBJ2-1; TCRdb indicates TRBD2, and absent DNA this call remains unverified. The CDR3 totals 16 residues. Germline V gene sequence: CDR1 DFQATT, CDR2 SNEGSKA (reference sequence). The CDR3 region is CSARHFLAGVGNEQFF.

The chain has TRBV12-3 or TRBV12-4 and TRBJ1-2; absent DNA, TCRdb's TRBD1 call cannot be checked. The CDR3 runs to 12 residues. CDR3 sequence reads: CASSPTGHGYTF.

The chain uses TRBV20-1 and TRBJ2-1; TCRdb indicates TRBD2, and absent DNA this call remains unverified. CDR1 DFQATT and CDR2 SNEGSKA come from the germline V gene (reference sequence). The CDR3 totals 16 residues. The CDR3 reads CSARDRLAISSGEQFF.

The rearrangement joins TRBV7-2 to TRBJ2-2. Germline CDR1 SGHTA, CDR2 FQGNSA. The CDR3 runs 14 residues. The CDR3 loop is CASSFLWGTGELFF.

This rearrangement joins TRBV12-3 or TRBV12-4 to TRBJ2-5; TCRdb designates TRBD2, a call that cannot be tested without DNA. This CDR3 has 15 residues. CDR3 protein: CASSWGGVPRETQYF.

V and J are TRBV20-1 and TRBJ2-5; no DNA is available, so the TRBD2 call from TCRdb remains unchecked. The CDR3 loop spans 14 amino acids. Germline CDR1 DFQATT, CDR2 SNEGSKA (reference sequence). The CDR3 is CSAPPGGVQETQYF.

The V gene is TRBV24-1, the J gene TRBJ1-1; TCRdb returns TRBD1, unconfirmable since there is no DNA. The CDR3 is 15 residues long. Germline lookup yields CDR1 KGHDR and CDR2 SFDVKD. CDR3: CATRPRQPSLAEAFF.

The chain combines TRBV24-1 with TRBJ2-5; TCRdb picks TRBD1, but there is no DNA to check that call. Germline values: CDR1 KGHDR, CDR2 SFDVKD. The CDR3 sequence is 15 residues long. CDR3 protein: CATSDEGQTQETQYF.

The genes are TRBV2 and TRBJ1-1; there is no DNA to check the TCRdb D call of TRBD1. This CDR3 comprises 15 residues. The germline V gene has CDR1 SNHLY and CDR2 FYNNEI. The CDR3 region is CASSEEGGMNTEAFF.

The chain uses TRBV12-3 or TRBV12-4 and TRBJ2-1; the D call from TCRdb, TRBD2, cannot be confirmed without DNA. This CDR3 contains 15 residues. CDR3 region: CARRQETSGNNEQFF.

The chain has TRBV12-3 or TRBV12-4 and TRBJ2-3; TCRdb's D call, TRBD2, is unchecked because there is no DNA. CDR3 length equals 14 residues. CDR3 amino acids: CASLPQGIADTQYF.

CDR3 in amino acids: CASSQSGTGGPKAFF. The V call is TRBV4-1, the J call TRBJ1-1; absent DNA, TCRdb's TRBD1 call cannot be checked. Germline CDR1 and CDR2: MGHRA and YSYEKL. The CDR3 spans 15 residues.

The rearrangement links TRBV6-5 to TRBJ2-3; TCRdb's D call, TRBD1, is unchecked because there is no DNA. The CDR3 is 17 amino acids. Germline V CDR1 and CDR2: MNHEY, SVGAGI. CDR3: CASSSTSAGRGTDTQYF.

The chain joins TRBV3-1 to TRBJ2-5; as DNA is missing, the TRBD1 call by TCRdb cannot be tested. CDR3 length: 15 residues. Looked up from germline, CDR1 is LGHDT and CDR2 is YNNKEL (reference sequence). This CDR3 is CASSQVGGRSETQYF.

The chain has TRBV5-1 and TRBJ2-1; TCRdb's D call, TRBD2, is unchecked because there is no DNA. Germline CDR1 reads SGHRS; CDR2 reads YFSETQ. The CDR3 contains 15 residues. The CDR3 is CASSTGGIGYNEQFF.

This sequence joins TRBV20-1 and TRBJ2-7; the TRBD2 assignment by TCRdb is unverifiable without DNA. This CDR3 comprises 15 residues. CDR1 and CDR2 from the germline V gene are DFQATT and SNEGSKA (reference sequence). The CDR3 here is CSARSSGPIIYEQYF.